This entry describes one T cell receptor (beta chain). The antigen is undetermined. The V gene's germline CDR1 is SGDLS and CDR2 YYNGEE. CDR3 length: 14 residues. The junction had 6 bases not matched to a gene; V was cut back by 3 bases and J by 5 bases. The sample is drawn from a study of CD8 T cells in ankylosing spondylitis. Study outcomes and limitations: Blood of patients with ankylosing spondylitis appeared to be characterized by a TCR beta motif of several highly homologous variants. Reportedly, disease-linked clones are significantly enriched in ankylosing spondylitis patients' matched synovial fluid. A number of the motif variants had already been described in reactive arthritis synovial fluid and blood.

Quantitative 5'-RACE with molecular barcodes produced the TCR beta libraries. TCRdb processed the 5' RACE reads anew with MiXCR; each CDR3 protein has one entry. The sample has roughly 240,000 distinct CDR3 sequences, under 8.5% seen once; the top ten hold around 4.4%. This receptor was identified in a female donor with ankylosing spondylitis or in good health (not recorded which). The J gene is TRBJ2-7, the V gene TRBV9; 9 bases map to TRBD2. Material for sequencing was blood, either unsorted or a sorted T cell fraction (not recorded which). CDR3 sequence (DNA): TGTGCCAGCAGCGGTCGGACTAGCGCCCACGAGCAGTACTTC. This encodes CASSGRTSAHEQYF.